This T cell receptor (beta chain) was observed in a study of T cell responses to AZD1222 COVID-19 vaccine. Turning to this clone: Its antigen is currently unknown.

TCRdb's copy holds only in-frame clones and misses some; the assay was immunoSEQ multiplex PCR. The sample holds 130,000 to 150,000 clones, about 91% seen once. Study-wide findings and caveats: Unmutated variant regions are reportedly targeted by nearly half of spike-specific TCRs. The CD4 TCRs associated with vaccination extended across spike and predominated at 160-218 and 743-854.

This CDR3 has 12 amino acids. Trimming shortened V by 8 bases and J by 3 bases, and 10 bases separated the two germline ends. This sequence originates from an adult in good health. Source: peripheral blood, taken on day 0 of AZD1222 vaccination. The chain couples TRBV12-3 or TRBV12-4 to TRBJ1-2; D is undetermined. CDR3: CASGDLYYGYTF. The CDR3 DNA reads as TGTGCCAGCGGCGACCTGTACTATGGCTACACCTTC.